This T cell receptor beta chain was retrieved from a study of lymphopenia after photon versus proton radiotherapy. The V gene lost 5 bases and the J gene lost 1 base, with 14 bases spanning the gap. Germline lookup yields CDR1 MNHNY and CDR2 SVGAGI (reference sequence). This CDR3 spans 15 amino acids. In its sample, this clone was seen a few times. No antigen is known for it. Study-wide findings and caveats: Larger post-nadir TCR diversity loss correlated inversely with survival in deceased patients. Photon-treated patients lost naive T cells and TCR diversity; proton-treated stayed stable.

Method: immunoSEQ multiplex PCR; TCRdb's copy keeps in-frame clones and lacks some. The sample yields roughly 61,000 clones, about 85% seen once. Sequencing was performed on peripheral blood, taken from a patient treated with proton-based radiotherapy. This rearrangement joins TRBV6-6 to TRBJ2-5; a weak D match, TRBD1 (6 bases). This sequence was found in a man older than 75 with esophageal cancer. The CDR3, as DNA: TGTGCCAGCAGTCCCCCGACAGGACCCCAAGAGACCCAGTACTTC. Translating gives CASSPPTGPQETQYF.